The present T cell receptor (beta chain) was sequenced within a study of cytomegalovirus exposure and HLA in healthy donors. Concerning this clone: Its cognate antigen is unknown.

With 60 Vbeta and 13 Jbeta primers, the PCR was carried out. The method was immunoSEQ multiplex PCR; TCRdb's version includes in-frame clones alone and lacks a portion of them. The sample spans some 71,000 clones; the ten largest clones claim about 1.7%. Notes on the study in general: A link between a missense DCLRE1C variant and TCR beta V- and J-gene trimming emerged from a later analysis.

Per germline, CDR1 LNHDA and CDR2 SQIVND (reference sequence). The germline V and J ends were trimmed by 7 bases and 9 bases, with 22 bases remaining between them. The CDR3 is 15 amino acids. Material for sequencing was PBMCs. The clonotype comes from a woman aged 30 to 39 in good health and CMV-seronegative. V is TRBV19 and J is TRBJ2-4, with TRBD2 as a possible D gene (6 bases). In nucleotides, the CDR3 is TGTGCCAGTAAAATGTCCCGGCAGGGCGGGGTCATTCAGTACTTC. Its translation: CASKMSRQGGVIQYF.